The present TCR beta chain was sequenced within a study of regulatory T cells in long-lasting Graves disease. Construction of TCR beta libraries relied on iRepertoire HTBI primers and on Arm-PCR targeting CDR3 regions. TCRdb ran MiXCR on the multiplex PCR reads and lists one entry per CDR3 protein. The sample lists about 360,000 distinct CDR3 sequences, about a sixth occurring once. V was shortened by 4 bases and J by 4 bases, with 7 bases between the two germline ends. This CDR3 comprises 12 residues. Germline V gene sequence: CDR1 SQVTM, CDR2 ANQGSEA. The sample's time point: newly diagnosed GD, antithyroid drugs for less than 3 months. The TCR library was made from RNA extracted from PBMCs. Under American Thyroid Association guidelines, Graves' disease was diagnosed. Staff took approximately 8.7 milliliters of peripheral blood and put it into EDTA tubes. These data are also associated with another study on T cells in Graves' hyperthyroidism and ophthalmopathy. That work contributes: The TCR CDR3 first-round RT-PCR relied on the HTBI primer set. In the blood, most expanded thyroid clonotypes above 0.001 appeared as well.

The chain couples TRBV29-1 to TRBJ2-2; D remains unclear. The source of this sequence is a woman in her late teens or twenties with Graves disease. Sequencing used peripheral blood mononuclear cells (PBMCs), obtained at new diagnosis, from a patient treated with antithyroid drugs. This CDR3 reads CSVGLTTGELFF. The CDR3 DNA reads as TGCAGCGTTGGACTGACCACCGGGGAGCTGTTTTTT.